This T cell receptor beta chain appears in the sequencing data of a study of cytomegalovirus exposure and HLA in healthy donors. As regards this clone: Its antigen is undetermined.

Sequencing was performed with immunoSEQ multiplex PCR; in TCRdb, only in-frame clones are kept and a portion is missing. This table has 110,000 or so clones, approximately 89% appearing once. Findings and limits, study-wide: It was found in a later analysis that first-cohort TCR clusters tended to co-occur in the 90 to 150 validation repertoires.

The clonotype comes from a man between 18 and 29 years old in good health and CMV-seronegative. Material: PBMCs.

CDR3 sequence: CALRAEGGYTF. The CDR3 DNA sequence: TGTGCCTTGCGGGCCGAGGGAGGCTACACCTTC. V gene TRBV30 combines with J gene TRBJ1-2; D remains unclear. Germline-derived CDR1 and CDR2 are GTSNPN and SVGIG (reference sequence). The CDR3 is made up of 11 amino acids. The V gene lost 7 bases and the J gene lost 8 bases, with 14 bases spanning the gap. Filled out from reference TRBV30 and TRBJ1-2, the complete variable domain reads SQTIHQWPATLVQPVGSPLSLECTVEGTSNPNLYWYRQAAGRGLQLLFYSVGIGQISSEVPQNLSASRPQDRQFILSSKKLLLSDSGFYLCALRAEGGYTFGSGTRLTVV.